The TCR beta chain under discussion was sequenced for a study of T-cell reconstitution after alpha-beta-depleted transplantation in children (dated by TCRdb to between 2015 and 2016). At the level of the whole study: Using TCR repertoire profiling, the study quantitatively followed how T-cell immune reconstitution unfolded in children after TCRalphabeta/CD19-depleted allogeneic hematopoietic cell transplantation.

This clonotype has ten or more counts. It lacks a known antigen. Base qualities are not recorded, but no much larger clone differs from it by a single base. CDR1 and CDR2, per the germline V gene, are SGHVS and FQNEAQ. The CDR3 has 15 amino acids, counting the end cysteine and phenylalanine. Only the CDR3 DNA stays, 45 bases, in frame from base 1. Relative to germline, V is 2 bases shorter and J is 2 bases shorter, with 13 bases between their ends. Receptor amplification or capture employed PCR. Sequenced using an Illumina HiSeq 2500. TCR library preparation used molecular barcoding, with unique molecular identifiers applied to normalize quantification of the TCRbeta repertoire. TCRdb reworked the public reads: Q25 trimming with fastp, MiXCR clone assembly, productive beta chains retained. All rows with the same CDR3 protein become a single entry with the most common DNA and genes. Within this sample are about 610,000 distinct CDR3 sequences, with 10% of them counted one time only. The biggest ten clones account for about 4.2% of the sample.

This sequence uses TRBV7-8 and TRBJ2-7; confidence is insufficient to name the D gene. The TCR originated in a human donor who donated a stem cell graft to a child with acute myeloid leukemia. Source: PBMCs from the stem cell graft donor, taken from the stem cell graft. In nucleotide form, the sequence is TGTGCCAGCAGCTTAAGACGAGAAAGGGCCTACGAGCAGTACTTC. Its amino acids are CASSLRRERAYEQYF.